Each of the 27 T cell receptor beta chains below was sequenced from the same sample in a study of graft-versus-host responses after intestinal transplantation. Measured with immunoSEQ multiplex PCR; TCRdb has only the in-frame clones, and not every one. This table holds 13,000 to 15,000 clones, about 94% found once. The input for sequencing was PBMCs, taken 9 days after transplant. These receptors were collected from a human patient who received an intestinal transplant, so some T cells may come from the graft donor.

This clone was counted between two and nine times. At one end, the junction sequence differs from germline, possibly due to a read error. J is TRBJ1-2 and V is TRBV7-9; TRBD1 might be the D (5 bases). Germline V gives CDR1 SEHNR, CDR2 FQNEAQ (reference sequence). CDR3 length: 13 residues. Written as DNA, the CDR3 is TGTGCCAGCAGCCCTCCCCCTCCGGGACGACGATGCTTC. It specifies CASSPPPPGRRCF.

The chain employs TRBV7-9 and TRBJ1-2; weak D call: TRBD1 (5 bases). The CDR3 covers 15 residues. Germline-derived CDR1 and CDR2 are SEHNR and FQNEAQ (reference sequence). The V end was cut by 8 bases, the J end by 2 bases, with 18 bases between. The CDR3 sequence is CASGPLGQENYGYTF. CDR3 DNA sequence: TGTGCCAGCGGCCCCCTTGGACAAGAGAACTATGGCTACACCTTC.

The chain couples TRBV4-1 to TRBJ1-1, with D hard to call. Trimming removed 4 bases from V and 0 bases from J, with 12 bases in between. Germline V lookup: CDR1 MGHRA, CDR2 YSYEKL. This CDR3 is 15 amino acids long. The CDR3 bases are TGCGCCAGCAGCCGCAAATACCTCATGAACACTGAAGCTTTCTTT. Its protein is CASSRKYLMNTEAFF.

This clone was seen just once. V usage is TRBV7-6 and J usage is TRBJ2-5; D ambiguous. Trimming took off 3 bases at V and 2 bases at J, with 16 bases between the two ends. Germline CDR1 reads SGHVS; CDR2 reads FNYEAQ. The CDR3 is made up of 16 amino acids. CDR3 region: CASSFQMGLPQETQYF. DNA of the CDR3: TGTGCCAGCAGCTTCCAGATGGGTCTGCCGCAAGAGACCCAGTACTTC.

The chain uses TRBV7-9 and TRBJ2-1, with D possibly being TRBD2 (5 bases). The CDR3 runs 15 residues. Trimming removed 3 bases from V and 8 bases from J, with 17 bases in between. Germline V gene lookup returns CDR1 SEHNR and CDR2 FQNEAQ (reference sequence). Here the CDR3 reads CASSFDYPSGDEQFF. CDR3 in DNA: TGTGCCAGCAGCTTCGACTACCCATCCGGGGATGAGCAGTTCTTC.

The chain uses TRBV13 and TRBJ2-7, with TRBD2 matching over 10 bases. Trimming took 2 bases from V and 3 from J; bases not matched to a gene: 4. Germline loops: CDR1 PRHDT, CDR2 FYEKMQ (reference sequence). The length of the CDR3 is 15 residues. The CDR3 spells CASSLLAGDRYEQYF. The CDR3 nucleotides are TGTGCCAGCAGCTTACTAGCGGGAGACCGCTACGAGCAGTACTTC.

The CDR3 nucleotides are TGTGCCAGCACCCGCCGGGACGAAGCCAAAAACATTCAGTACTTC. It encodes CASTRRDEAKNIQYF. The chain couples TRBV6-5 to TRBJ2-4, with D possibly being TRBD1 or TRBD2 (5 bases each). The CDR3 contains 15 residues. Trimming pared 7 bases from V and 0 bases from J, leaving 13 bases between. Germline CDR1 MNHEY, CDR2 SVGAGI.

The J gene is TRBJ2-5, the V gene TRBV7-9; tentatively, D is TRBD2 (6 bases). CDR1 SEHNR and CDR2 FQNEAQ come from the germline V gene (reference sequence). This CDR3 has 13 residues. Trimming took 5 bases from V and 0 from J, leaving 7 bases between them. CDR3 loop: CASSGTYQETQYF. The CDR3 DNA is TGTGCCAGCAGCGGGACTTACCAAGAGACCCAGTACTTC.

The chain links TRBV5-6 to TRBJ2-4; TRBD2 is a possible D gene (6 bases). CDR1 is SGHDT and CDR2 is YYEEEE in the germline V gene. The V end lost 0 bases, the J end lost 0 bases, and 10 bases lay between the germline ends. The CDR3 totals 16 residues. The CDR3 region has the DNA TGTGCCAGCAGCTTGGGGGGGGTTCTAGCCAAAAACATTCAGTACTTC. This codes for CASSLGGVLAKNIQYF.

The rearrangement links TRBV5-1 to TRBJ1-1; TRBD1 is a possible D gene (5 bases). V was shortened by 0 bases and J by 10 bases, with 10 bases between the two germline ends. CDR3 length: 12 residues. Germline CDR1 SGHRS, CDR2 YFSETQ. CDR3 DNA: TGCGCCAGCAGCTTGGACGGCCAGGGAGCTTTCTTT. It codes for CASSLDGQGAFF.

The rearrangement links TRBV19 to TRBJ2-2, with D tentatively TRBD2 (5 bases). The CDR3 loop spans 14 amino acids. V gave up 6 bases and J gave up 11 bases, with 19 bases separating them. CDR1 and CDR2 from the germline V gene are LNHDA and SQIVND (reference sequence). The CDR3: CASRPEPISGELFF. The CDR3 bases are TGTGCCAGTAGGCCTGAACCGATCTCGGGAGAGCTGTTTTTT. Looking up the rest from reference TRBV19 and TRBJ2-2 gives the full variable domain: DGGITQSPKYLFRKEGQNVTLSCEQNLNHDAMYWYRQDPGQGLRLIYYSQIVNDFQKGDIAEGYSVSREKKESFPLTVTSAQKNPTAFYLCASRPEPISGELFFGEGSRLTVL.

The rearrangement uses TRBV5-8 and TRBJ2-7; TRBD1 might be the D (5 bases). The V end lost 2 bases, the J end lost 0 bases, and 6 bases lay between the germline ends. CDR3 length: 13 amino acids. Germline values: CDR1 SGHTS, CDR2 YDEGEE. The CDR3, as DNA: TGTGCCAGCAGCTTTCAGGGCTCCTACGAGCAGTACTTC. This translates into CASSFQGSYEQYF.

This clone was seen a single time. V usage is TRBV28 and J usage is TRBJ2-5, with TRBD2 matching over 8 bases. The junction had 16 bases not matched to a gene; V was cut back by 2 bases and J by 5 bases. CDR1 is MDHEN and CDR2 is SYDVKM in the germline V gene. The CDR3 runs 18 residues. The CDR3 loop is CASSLTIAGSRGEETQYF. The CDR3 DNA reads TGTGCCAGCAGTTTAACGATAGCGGGGTCTCGAGGGGAGGAGACCCAGTACTTC.

The chain joins TRBV19 to TRBJ1-1, with TRBD1 as a possible D gene (6 bases). CDR3 length equals 13 residues. V was trimmed by 4 bases and J by 5 bases, leaving 11 bases between them. The germline CDR1 and CDR2 sequences are LNHDA and SQIVND (reference sequence). The CDR3 sequence is CASSKGGGTEAFF. The CDR3 region has the DNA TGTGCCAGTAGTAAGGGGGGGGGAACTGAAGCTTTCTTT.

The genes are TRBV27 and TRBJ2-1; D perhaps matches TRBD2 (6 bases). The CDR3 runs 14 residues. CDR1 MNHEY and CDR2 SMNVEV come from the germline V gene (reference sequence). V was trimmed by 5 bases and J by 3 bases, leaving 11 bases between them. CDR3 DNA: TGTGCCAGCAGTCTTGTCGGGGGCTACAATGAGCAGTTCTTC. Its translation is CASSLVGGYNEQFF.

J is TRBJ2-2 and V is TRBV6-5, with D unresolved. The CDR3 runs 13 residues. Germline CDR1 reads MNHEY; CDR2 reads SVGAGI. Trimming stripped 0 bases from V and 6 bases from J, with 5 bases between. This CDR3 is CASSYSDAGELFF. CDR3 bases: TGTGCCAGCAGTTACTCGGACGCCGGGGAGCTGTTTTTT.

The rearrangement uses TRBV7-2 and TRBJ2-7, with D perhaps TRBD2 (7 bases). The V gene's germline CDR1 is SGHTA and CDR2 FQGNSA. The CDR3 spans 14 residues. Trimming removed 7 bases at V and 0 bases at J, with 13 bases between. Here the CDR3 reads CASTAGAYSYEQYF. Written as DNA, the CDR3 is TGTGCCAGCACCGCGGGGGCCTACTCCTACGAGCAGTACTTC.

As to this clone: A junction boundary mismatches the germline segment, possibly from a read error. The V call is TRBV7-7, the J call TRBJ2-5; D is possibly TRBD2 (5 bases). CDR3 length: 14 amino acids. Germline V CDR1 and CDR2: SSHAT, FNYEAQ (reference sequence). CDR3 residues: CASSQYIGEETQYF. In DNA form, the CDR3 reads TGTGCTAGCAGCCAGTACATCGGGGAAGAGACCCAGTACTTC.

The chain couples TRBV21-1 to TRBJ1-5. TRBV21-1 has pseudogene status. The CDR3 has 13 amino acids. The CDR3 region has the DNA TGTGCCAGCAGGACCTCAAGCAATCAGCCCCAGCATTTT. This translates into CASRTSSNQPQHF.

The CDR3, as DNA: TGTGCCAGCAGCTTGGGGGACGGAAACTACGAGCAGTACTTC. It codes for CASSLGDGNYEQYF. The chain employs TRBV13 and TRBJ2-7; the D call may be TRBD1 or TRBD2 (5 bases each). CDR3 length: 14 amino acids. V was pared by 3 bases and J by 3 bases, with 12 bases between. Germline V CDR1 and CDR2: PRHDT, FYEKMQ (reference sequence).

The chain recombines TRBV5-1 with TRBJ1-5, with D maybe TRBD1 (6 bases). This CDR3 contains 12 residues. CDR1 is SGHRS, CDR2 YFSETQ, per germline. Between the trimmed V and J ends, which lost 1 base and 7 bases, there was a span of 6 bases. The chain's CDR3 is CASSLTGQPQHF. The CDR3 region has the DNA TGCGCCAGCAGCTTGACAGGGCAGCCCCAGCATTTT.

The chain uses TRBV6-5 and TRBJ2-1; D is possibly TRBD2 (5 bases). Trimming took 2 bases from V and 7 from J, leaving 6 bases between them. The CDR3 is made up of 12 amino acids. CDR1 MNHEY and CDR2 SVGAGI come from the germline V gene. CDR3 DNA: TGTGCCAGCAGTTACGGGGAGAATGAGCAGTTCTTC. Translating gives CASSYGENEQFF.

The CDR3 loop reads CASSQGVTRNNEQFF. Here the CDR3 DNA reads TGTGCCAGCAGCCAGGGAGTGACAAGAAACAATGAGCAGTTCTTC. The chain has TRBV5-4 and TRBJ2-1; D may be TRBD1 or TRBD2 (5 bases each). V was clipped by 4 bases and J by 5 bases, with 16 bases between them. The CDR3 length is 15 residues. CDR1 and CDR2 from the germline V gene are SGHNT and YYREEE (reference sequence).

This sequence joins TRBV27 and TRBJ2-6; a possible D gene is TRBD1 (6 bases). The CDR3 has 15 residues. CDR1 MNHEY and CDR2 SMNVEV come from the germline V gene (reference sequence). V was pared by 5 bases and J by 2 bases, with 10 bases between. CDR3 sequence reads: CASSIQGTGANVLTF. In DNA form, the CDR3 reads TGTGCCAGCAGTATACAGGGAACTGGGGCCAACGTCCTGACTTTC.

The V call is TRBV6-6, the J call TRBJ2-1, with TRBD2 identical over 8 bases. V shed 1 base and J 4 bases; nucleotides not matched to a gene: 3. The CDR3 totals 15 residues. CDR1 is MNHNY, CDR2 SVGAGI, per germline (reference sequence). CDR3 sequence: CASSYLAGSYNEQFF. The CDR3 DNA follows: TGTGCCAGCAGTTACTTAGCGGGATCGTACAATGAGCAGTTCTTC.

The gene calls are TRBV6-5 and TRBJ2-2; 7 bases agree with TRBD1. The CDR3 totals 15 residues. V lost 0 bases, J lost 7 bases, and 5 bases stayed unmatched. Germline V gives CDR1 MNHEY, CDR2 SVGAGI. CDR3: CASSYSTTGNGELFF. CDR3 in DNA: TGTGCCAGCAGTTACTCGACGACAGGGAACGGGGAGCTGTTTTTT.

V is TRBV5-1 and J is TRBJ2-2; the D is unclear. This CDR3 comprises 17 residues. V dropped 1 base and J dropped 0 bases, with 13 bases sitting between them. The germline CDR1 and CDR2 sequences are SGHRS and YFSETQ. The CDR3 here is CASSLNKINANTGELFF. The CDR3 bases are TGCGCCAGCAGCTTGAACAAGATAAATGCGAACACCGGGGAGCTGTTTTTT.